Listed below are T cell receptor beta chains from one sample, sequenced in a study of blood T cell repertoires in COVID-19. Sequencing was performed with immunoSEQ multiplex PCR; in TCRdb, only in-frame clones are kept and a portion is missing. The sample lists approximately 200,000 clones; around 82% were seen once. The source material was peripheral blood. All receptors come from an older woman with acute or convalescent COVID-19. The conserved cysteine and the conserved F or W are not part of the CDR3 here. The size entry is marked missing in some rows and otherwise reads once, few, many or a size class.

clone size | V gene | CDR3 protein
NA | TRBV5-1 | ASSPMTGGLETQY
once | TRBV6-2/TRBV6-3 | ASSYRDWENTEAF
NA | TRBV10-3 | AISETVGEAF
NA | TRBV9 | ASSVGVAGAFNEQF
NA | TRBV19 | ASSSNTGQPLH
NA | TRBV11-2 | ASSAQTGGAGSGELF
NA | TRBV7-9 | ASSLQGAGDGYT
NA | TRBV4-1 | ASSREDSSGNTIY
once | TRBV30 | ACVDRAWYGYT
NA | TRBV5-5 | ASSSLGGEEAIY
NA | TRBV12-3/TRBV12-4 | ASSLSGVETQY
NA | TRBV29-1 | SVEMWGGDTQY
once | TRBV25-1 | ASKETGLRTEAF
NA | TRBV5-1 | ASSEGQVNSPLH
NA | TRBV2 | ASREEQGFNQPQH
NA | TRBV6-6 | ASSFGTNQETQY
NA | TRBV7-2 | ASSLVAHNSPLH
NA | TRBV10-3 | AISDGGVAADTQY
once | TRBV19 | ANTRGQLYGYT
NA | TRBV19 | ASSIWIADYGYT
NA | TRBV25-1 | ASSDGVTSGNTIY
NA | TRBV10-1 | ATPEGDRADYGYT
NA | TRBV2 | ASSGARGETQY
NA | TRBV25-1 | ASRDPGGRTEAF
once | TRBV6-2/TRBV6-3 | ASSYPTSGGRQF
NA | TRBV28 | ASSFGQSNTEAF
NA | TRBV4-2 | ASSQVGQGQPQH
NA | TRBV28 | ASANRGWSEAF
NA | TRBV7-3 | ASSQTGPDTQY
NA | TRBV5-4 | ASSLLVGGNEQF
NA | TRBV12-3/TRBV12-4 | ASSQGTNTEAF
NA | TRBV6-1 | ASREGQGRNSPLH
NA | TRBV29-1 | SVSDRLNEKLF
NA | TRBV24-1 | ATSDSHNYGYT
few | TRBV5-6 | ASSFGSHGDTQY
NA | TRBV4-3 | ASSQGQRVSTDTQY
NA | TRBV5-6 | ASTGQGSNTEAF
NA | TRBV7-8 | ASSLGSGVYEQY
NA | TRBV14 | ASSQDFGVTEAF
NA | TRBV27 | ASRGRVGGADTGELF
NA | TRBV4-1 | ASSQVQDTNSPLH
NA | TRBV5-1 | ASSLGQSDSGNTIY
NA | TRBV6-1 | ASSESGGYNEQF
NA | TRBV7-9 | ASSSFGVNYGYT
NA | TRBV19 | ASSIGGGSYEQY
NA | TRBV6-6 | ASSYSSAGNEQY
NA | TRBV12-5 | ASGSPGGGQGVSGELF
NA | TRBV7-2 | ASSQTGVGYGYT
NA | TRBV28 | ASRPGAGELF
NA | TRBV6-5 | ASWGTEPLYGYT
once | TRBV27 | ASSSLGTGTTEAF
NA | TRBV7-9 | ASSLALWASGGYNEQF
NA | TRBV6-2/TRBV6-3 | ASTPGLGGGEKLF
NA | TRBV5-1 | ASSSGTLSSYEQY
NA | TRBV6-6 | ASSYPLRSLEAF
NA | TRBV10-3 | AISPIGGAYEQY
NA | TRBV3-1/TRBV3-2 | ASSQGGLESDTQY